The rows below give T cell receptor beta chains drawn from one sample of a study of blood T cells in healthy people across ages. TCRdb itself ran the 5' RACE reads through MiXCR, one entry per CDR3 protein. The sample has about a million distinct CDR3 sequences; under 50% are singletons. Sample: blood. These receptors were collected from a man younger than 45 in good health. The CDR3 runs from the conserved cysteine through the conserved F or W. Each record gives: D gene, J gene, V gene, clone size, CDR3 protein, CDR3 DNA. D genes are given only for firm matches. Size is omitted from some rows. Given values are once, few, many or a class for expanded clones.

NA,TRBJ2-3,TRBV7-8,once,CASSLVGDTDTQYF,TGTGCCAGCAGCTTAGTTGGGGACACAGATACGCAGTATTTT
NA,TRBJ2-1,TRBV29-1,few,CSGGGGLYNEQFF,TGCAGCGGAGGTGGGGGGCTCTACAATGAGCAGTTCTTC
NA,TRBJ2-7,TRBV2,many,CASRGLCEQYF,TGTGCCAGCAGGGGGCTTTGCGAGCAGTACTTC
TRBD2,TRBJ2-7,TRBV28,NA,CASSLSPGTSRREQYF,TGTGCCAGCAGTTTATCTCCCGGGACTAGCAGGCGCGAGCAGTACTTC
NA,TRBJ1-4,TRBV28,few,CASSVPAGVQEKLFF,TGTGCCAGCAGTGTCCCCGCAGGAGTGCAAGAAAAACTGTTTTTT
TRBD1,TRBJ2-7,TRBV5-1,NA,CASSSATYRGVNEQYF,TGCGCCAGCAGCTCGGCGACCTACAGGGGTGTGAACGAGCAGTACTTC
TRBD1,TRBJ2-2,TRBV25-1,NA,CASSAGQGAAGELFF,TGTGCCAGCAGTGCGGGACAGGGGGCCGCCGGGGAGCTGTTTTTT
TRBD1,TRBJ1-5,TRBV18,NA,CASSPPDRGESPQHF,TGTGCCAGCTCACCACCGGACAGGGGGGAATCTCCCCAGCATTTT
NA,TRBJ2-7,TRBV9,NA,CASSADSYNEQYF,TGTGCCAGCAGCGCAGACTCCTACAATGAGCAGTACTTC
TRBD2,TRBJ2-7,TRBV11-1,few,CASSSASGGTYEQYF,TGTGCCAGCAGCTCCGCTAGCGGGGGGACCTACGAGCAGTACTTC
TRBD1,TRBJ1-2,TRBV28,few,CASSLSGTGLSYGYTF,TGTGCCAGCAGTTTGTCCGGGACAGGGTTATCCTATGGCTACACCTTC
TRBD1,TRBJ1-4,TRBV7-2,NA,CASSLATSGTAEKLFF,TGTGCCAGCAGCTTAGCGACATCCGGGACAGCCGAAAAACTGTTTTTT
NA,TRBJ1-2,TRBV20-1,few,CSASPTVYGYTF,TGCAGTGCTTCCCCGACAGTCTATGGCTACACCTTC
TRBD1,TRBJ2-7,TRBV5-1,NA,CASSFRTGGQYEQYF,TGCGCCAGCAGTTTTCGGACAGGGGGCCAGTACGAGCAGTACTTC
TRBD1,TRBJ1-3,TRBV20-1,NA,CSADTGGSGNTIYF,TGCAGTGCCGATACAGGGGGCTCTGGAAACACCATATATTTT
NA,TRBJ2-3,TRBV7-9,NA,CASSLVSGNTDTQYF,TGTGCCAGCAGCTTAGTAAGCGGCAACACAGATACGCAGTATTTT
NA,TRBJ2-7,TRBV2,few,CASSGENEQYF,TGTGCCAGCAGTGGTGAGAACGAGCAGTACTTC
NA,TRBJ2-1,TRBV3-1,few,CASSQGLGAKSNEQFF,TGTGCCAGCAGCCAAGGGCTCGGGGCTAAGAGCAATGAGCAGTTCTTC
TRBD2,TRBJ2-1,TRBV4-1,NA,CASSQRLAGGPYNEQFF,TGCGCCAGCAGCCAGAGACTAGCGGGGGGTCCCTACAATGAGCAGTTCTTC
NA,TRBJ2-5,TRBV6-5,NA,CASSYDSGEQYF,TGTGCCAGCAGTTACGATTCGGGGGAGCAGTACTTC
NA,TRBJ2-7,TRBV4-1,few,CASSPGGNRIVREQYF,TGCGCCAGCAGCCCGGGCGGCAATCGGATCGTGAGGGAGCAGTACTTC
NA,TRBJ2-1,TRBV4-1,NA,CASSQESADRYNEPFF,TGCGCCAGCAGCCAAGAATCGGCGGACCGATACAATGAGCCGTTCTTC
TRBD2,TRBJ2-1,TRBV6-1,NA,CASSASLAGGLNEQFF,TGTGCCAGCAGTGCTTCACTAGCGGGGGGGCTCAATGAGCAGTTCTTC
TRBD1,TRBJ2-4,TRBV7-2,NA,CASSNRDRAGDIQYF,TGTGCCAGCAGCAACCGGGACAGGGCAGGGGACATTCAGTACTTC